One sample yielded the 4 T cell receptor beta chains listed below, sequenced in a study of T cells in women clearing cervical HPV infection (dated by TCRdb to 2016 to 2019). Preparation of the library involved the immunoSEQ multiplex PCR assay. This immuneACCESS table, as held by TCRdb, lists in-frame sequences with V and J called but not all clones. Of the missing ones, under half trace to an unresolved V gene in checked studies; the others have no known cause. This sample's listing comprises about 25,000 clones. The ten largest account for about 5% of the sample. Sequencing was done on a sample of blood buffy coat. These receptors all come from a woman between 18 and 70 years old with a cervical HPV16 infection that either progressed to CIN3+ or cleared (not recorded which).

A word on this clone: The CDR3 end is not reached by the read, which stops 3 residues before it; the germline J gene fills it in. The chain joins TRBV19 to TRBJ2-3, with 10 bases fitting TRBD1. The CDR3 sequence is 15 residues long. In germline, CDR1 is LNHDA, CDR2 SQIVND (reference sequence). The CDR3 region is CASSPGTGAGETQYF. The CDR3 bases that were read are TGTGCCAGTAGTCCGGGGACAGGGGCGGGGGAGACG. Full variable domain (rest looked up from reference TRBV19 and TRBJ2-3): DGGITQSPKYLFRKEGQNVTLSCEQNLNHDAMYWYRQDPGQGLRLIYYSQIVNDFQKGDIAEGYSVSREKKESFPLTVTSAQKNPTAFYLCASSPGTGAGETQYFGPGTRLTVL.

Remarks on this clone: With the read ending 3 residues before the CDR3 end, the germline J gene is used to fill in that end. The J gene is TRBJ1-1, the V gene TRBV7-2; D might be TRBD1 (6 bases). The CDR3 contains 13 residues. Germline V CDR1 and CDR2: SGHTA, FQGNSA. The germline V and J ends were trimmed by 7 bases and 7 bases, with 16 bases remaining between them. The part of the CDR3 DNA that was read is TGTGCCAGCAACCTCGGGGGGCGGGGTGAA. Encoded protein: CASNLGGRGE. In full, the CDR3 reads CASNLGGRGEAFF.

Comments on this clone: The sequence runs out 3 residues before the end of the CDR3; the remainder is reconstructed from the germline J gene. This sequence joins TRBV19 and TRBJ1-6; TRBD1 matches at 9 bases. The CDR3 loop spans 12 amino acids. The germline V gene has CDR1 LNHDA and CDR2 SQIVND (reference sequence). With 10 bases clipped from V and 7 bases from J, the junction kept 2 bases outside the gene matches. The CDR3 sequence: CATGTGNSPLHF. The covered CDR3 bases are TGTGCCACCGGGACAGGGAATTCACCC.

On this clone: The missing CDR3 end, 3 residues past where the read stops, is filled in from the germline J gene. V gene TRBV5-1 combines with J gene TRBJ2-3, with D possibly matching TRBD1 (5 bases). Germline V gene data show CDR1 as SGHRS and CDR2 as YFSETQ. Trimming stripped 2 bases from V and 5 bases from J, with 9 bases between. The length of the CDR3 is 13 residues. CDR3 DNA, as far as it was read: TGCGCCAGCAGCTTTCTAGGGGAAGATACG. Translating gives CASSFLGEDT. The whole CDR3 sequence is CASSFLGEDTQYF.